In its sample, the clone carrying this TCR beta chain was seen a few times. Antigen unknown. The CDR3 has 13 residues. The V end was cut by 11 bases, the J end by 7 bases, with 15 bases between. The V gene's germline CDR1 is ENHRY and CDR2 SYGVKD. This sample stems from a study of PD-1 blockade in classical Hodgkin lymphoma. The assay was immunoSEQ multiplex PCR, and TCRdb's table has in-frame clones only and misses some. The sample yields about 58,000 clones, less than 95% seen once. Each patient's relapse followed autologous stem cell transplantation, and brentuximab vedotin exposure varied. Study-level points and caveats: Among the patients, those starting nivolumab under 1 year after ASCT were excluded. It was reported that newly diagnosed patients had less baseline TCR diversity than healthy donors.

This TCR came from a human donor with classical Hodgkin lymphoma. The gene calls are TRBV10-3 and TRBJ1-6; weak D call: TRBD1 (5 bases). The starting material was peripheral blood mononuclear cells (PBMCs), obtained before the second cycle of nivolumab. This CDR3 is CAVGRDHNSPLHF. For the CDR3, the DNA is TGTGCCGTAGGCCGGGACCACAATTCACCCCTCCACTTT.